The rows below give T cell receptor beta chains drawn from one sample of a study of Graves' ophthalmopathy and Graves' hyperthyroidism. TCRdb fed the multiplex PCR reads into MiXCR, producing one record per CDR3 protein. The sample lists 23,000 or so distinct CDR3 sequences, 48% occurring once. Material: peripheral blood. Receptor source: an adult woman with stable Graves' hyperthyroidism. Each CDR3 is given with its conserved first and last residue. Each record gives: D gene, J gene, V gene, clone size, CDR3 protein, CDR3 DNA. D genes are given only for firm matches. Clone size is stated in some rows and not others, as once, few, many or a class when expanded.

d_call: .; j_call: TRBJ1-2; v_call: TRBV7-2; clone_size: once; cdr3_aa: CASSLEAGNGYTF; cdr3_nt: TGTGCCAGCAGCTTAGAGGCAGGGAATGGCTACACCTTC
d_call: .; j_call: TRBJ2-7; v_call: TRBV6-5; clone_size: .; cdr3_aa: CASSYDRRAYGQYF; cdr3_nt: TGTGCCAGCAGTTACGACAGACGCGCCTACGGGCAGTACTTC
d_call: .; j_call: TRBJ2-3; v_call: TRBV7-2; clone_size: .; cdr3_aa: CASRPRGESSYNEQYF; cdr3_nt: TGTGCCAGCAGGCCTCGAGGGGAGAGCTCCTACAATGAGCAGTATTTT
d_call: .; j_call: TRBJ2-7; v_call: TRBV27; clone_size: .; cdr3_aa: CAGPTEQYF; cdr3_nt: TGTGCCGGTCCAACCGAGCAGTACTTC
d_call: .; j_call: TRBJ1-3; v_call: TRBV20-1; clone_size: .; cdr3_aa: CSAMGASGNTIYF; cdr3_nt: TGCAGTGCTATGGGGGCTTCTGGAAACACCATATATTTT
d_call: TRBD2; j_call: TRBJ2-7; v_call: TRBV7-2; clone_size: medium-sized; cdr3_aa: CASSSGGGLAGFEQYF; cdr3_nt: TGTGCCAGCAGCTCCGGGGGAGGACTAGCGGGTTTTGAGCAGTACTTC
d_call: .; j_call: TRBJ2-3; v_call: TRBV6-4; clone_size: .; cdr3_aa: CASSDGTRSTDTQYF; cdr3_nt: TGTGCCAGCAGTGACGGGACTCGAAGCACAGATACGCAGTATTTT
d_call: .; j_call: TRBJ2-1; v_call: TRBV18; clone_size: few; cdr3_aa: CASSPLGGLMNEQFF; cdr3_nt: TGTGCCAGCTCACCGCTGGGGGGATTGATGAATGAGCAGTTCTTC
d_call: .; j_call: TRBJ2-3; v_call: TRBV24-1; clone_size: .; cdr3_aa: CATSDFLGTDTQYF; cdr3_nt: TGTGCCACCAGTGATTTTTTGGGCACAGATACGCAGTATTTT
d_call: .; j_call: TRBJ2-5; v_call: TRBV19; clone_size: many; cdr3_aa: CASSIWGQETQYF; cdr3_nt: TGTGCCAGTAGTATCTGGGGTCAAGAGACCCAGTACTTC
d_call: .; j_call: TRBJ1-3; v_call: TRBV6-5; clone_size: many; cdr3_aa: CASSYSMRVPGNAIYF; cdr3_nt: TGTGCCAGCAGTTACTCCATGAGGGTTCCTGGAAACGCCATATATTTT
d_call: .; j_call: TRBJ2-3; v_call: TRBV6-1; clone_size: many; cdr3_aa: CASRDSKAISTDTQYF; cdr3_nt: TGTGCCAGCAGAGACAGCAAGGCTATAAGCACAGATACGCAGTATTTT
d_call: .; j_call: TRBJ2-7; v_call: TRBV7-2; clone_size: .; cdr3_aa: CASSLVGGYEQYF; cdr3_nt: TGTGCCAGCAGCTTAGTAGGGGGCTACGAGCAGTACTTC
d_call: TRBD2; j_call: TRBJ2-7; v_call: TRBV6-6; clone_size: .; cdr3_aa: CASSFPPSGAYEQYF; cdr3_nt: TGTGCCAGCAGTTTCCCCCCTAGCGGGGCCTACGAGCAGTACTTC
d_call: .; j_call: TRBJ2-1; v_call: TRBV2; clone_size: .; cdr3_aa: CASSEVVRDEQFF; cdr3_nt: TGTGCCAGCAGTGAGGTAGTTAGGGATGAGCAGTTCTTC
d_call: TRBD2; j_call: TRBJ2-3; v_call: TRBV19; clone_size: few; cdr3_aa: CASSRGLAGEDTRYF; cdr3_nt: TGTGCCAGTAGTAGGGGACTAGCGGGGGAAGATACGCGGTATTTT
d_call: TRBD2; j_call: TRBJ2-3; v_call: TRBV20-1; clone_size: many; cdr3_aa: CSAPRLAGSTDTQYF; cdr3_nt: TGCAGTGCACCCCGACTAGCGGGAAGCACAGATACGCAGTATTTT
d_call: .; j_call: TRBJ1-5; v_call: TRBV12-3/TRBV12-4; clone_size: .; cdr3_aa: CASSLSGSQPQHF; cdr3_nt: TGTGCCAGCAGTTTGTCAGGGAGTCAGCCCCAGCATTTT
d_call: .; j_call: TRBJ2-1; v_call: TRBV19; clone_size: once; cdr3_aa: CASAQAEGSYNEQFF; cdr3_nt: TGTGCCAGTGCCCAGGCGGAGGGCTCCTACAATGAGCAGTTCTTC
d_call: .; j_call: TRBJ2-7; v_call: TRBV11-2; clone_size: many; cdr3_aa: CASSFFPLTSGIYEQYF; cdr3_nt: TGTGCCAGCAGCTTTTTTCCTCTTACGAGCGGAATATACGAGCAGTACTTC